This is a list of T cell receptor beta chains from one sample in a study of T cell responses to AZD1222 COVID-19 vaccine. TCRdb keeps only in-frame clones here, not all; method: immunoSEQ multiplex PCR. Of tens of thousands of clones in the sample, 83% were seen once. The sample consisted of peripheral blood, taken on day 0 of AZD1222 vaccination. The receptors were sampled from an adult in good health. Each CDR3 is given with its conserved first and last residue.

TRBJ2-1 TRBV7-8 CASSLETVEQFF
TRBJ1-5 TRBV28 CASSFNLQGNGNNQPQHF
TRBJ2-7 TRBV11-2 CASSSYRGSSYEQYF
TRBJ2-2 TRBV2 CASSSGQGDGELFF
TRBJ2-2 TRBV5-1 CASRRTSGYTGELFF
TRBJ2-7 TRBV28 CASTQAGIGYEQYF
TRBJ2-2 TRBV7-3 CASSPGQGSVTGELFF
TRBJ2-7 TRBV28 CASSPGPLKFYEQYF
TRBJ1-3 TRBV5-5 CASSLLNTIYF
TRBJ1-2 TRBV5-4 CASSPALGQKYGYTF
TRBJ2-5 TRBV5-1 CASSLELAEETQYF
TRBJ1-2 TRBV5-6 CASSLPTSGGGYTF
TRBJ1-6 TRBV28 CASRAWTVGGSPLHF
TRBJ2-2 TRBV19 CASSMAANTGELFF
TRBJ2-1 TRBV28 CASTQGPSYNEQFF
TRBJ1-1 TRBV7-3 CASSRDRNTEAFF
TRBJ2-3 TRBV19 CASSIVGFRDRQRDTQYF
TRBJ1-6 TRBV11-3 CASSQGVRYNSPLHF
TRBJ2-5 TRBV29-1 CSVVTSGTQYF
TRBJ2-7 TRBV29-1 CSVDAGGSYEQYF
TRBJ1-6 TRBV7-2 CASSLAWDSPLHF
TRBJ2-2 TRBV7-3 CASSLTGQGVTGELFF
TRBJ2-4 TRBV6-5 CASSQRGAKNIQYF
TRBJ2-5 TRBV2 CASSDFPAPQETQYF
TRBJ2-3 TRBV10-1 CASRGGRATDTQYF
TRBJ1-3 TRBV15 CATSRGVTGSGNTIYF
TRBJ1-2 TRBV7-6 CASSPLGHVAEDGYTF
TRBJ2-6 TRBV2 CASTWGGASGANVLTF
TRBJ2-7 TRBV3-1/TRBV3-2 CASSQNLAGASYEQYF
TRBJ2-1 TRBV24-1 CATSSQGAGNEQFF
TRBJ2-5 TRBV28 CASSLSGGPETQYF
TRBJ1-1 TRBV5-1 CASSSVGVSGTEAFF
TRBJ2-3 TRBV5-4 CASSLRAGLSTDTQYF
TRBJ1-6 TRBV21-1 CASSKGSQGHNSPLHF
TRBJ2-1 TRBV18 CASSPLRGTSWDEQFF
TRBJ1-1 TRBV10-3 CAIRSDRGAEAFF
TRBJ1-2 TRBV29-1 CSPTNQGTCYGYTF
TRBJ1-5 TRBV19 CASSGRDRGFLYSNQPQHF
TRBJ2-7 TRBV4-3 CASSQEKAAWGEQYF
TRBJ2-7 TRBV21-1 CASPFGEQYF